This T cell receptor (beta chain) is from a study of T cell responses to AZD1222 COVID-19 vaccine. Study results and limitations: Spike-wide vaccine-associated CD4 TCRs dominated at 160-218 and 743-854. The repertoires were collected only after the peak T cell response.

Remarks on this clone: Its specificity is unknown.

Germline values: CDR1 KGHSH, CDR2 LQKENI. Trimming left V 1 base short and J 4 bases short, with 13 bases between. The CDR3 spans 15 residues. Clones were read by immunoSEQ multiplex PCR, and TCRdb kept only the in-frame ones, dropping some. The sample comprises tens of thousands of clones, 84% of which are singletons, and about a tenth rests with the top ten. Sequencing was performed on peripheral blood, taken on day 0 of AZD1222 vaccination. The chain links TRBV18 to TRBJ1-1; no firm D call. This sequence originates from an adult in good health. The CDR3 loop is CASSPRGLGFTEAFF. CDR3 sequence (DNA): TGTGCCAGCTCACCACGTGGGCTGGGATTCACTGAAGCTTTCTTT.